A selection of T cell receptor beta chains follows, all from one sample in a study of shared clonotypes between healthy human individuals. Assay used: immunoSEQ multiplex PCR; TCRdb lists only in-frame clones, some missing. The table records a few million clones, approximately 90% of them present only once. Sequenced: naive CD4+ T cells sorted from blood. These TCRs come from a man between 18 and 29 years old in good health. Both conserved end residues are part of each CDR3. The order of the fields is CDR3 protein, CDR3 DNA, clone size, V gene, D gene, J gene. The D gene is left open where the match is weak. Expanded clones are given a class, and other clones once, few, many or no size at all.

CDR3: CASSVDTGGGGRNTEAFF
DNA: TGTGCCAGCAGCGTAGACACAGGGGGAGGAGGGAGGAACACTGAAGCTTTCTTT
size: NA
V: TRBV9
D: TRBD1
J: TRBJ1-1

CDR3: CASSRLNEQFF
DNA: TGTGCCAGCAGCCGATTGAATGAGCAGTTCTTC
size: once
V: TRBV5-6
D: NA
J: TRBJ2-1

CDR3: CASSLLSSGANVLTF
DNA: TGTGCCAGCAGCTTATTGAGCTCTGGGGCCAACGTCCTGACTTTC
size: NA
V: TRBV7-2
D: NA
J: TRBJ2-6

CDR3: CASSQTQLVHTGELFF
DNA: TGCGCCAGCAGCCAGACACAACTAGTCCACACCGGGGAGCTGTTTTTT
size: NA
V: TRBV4-1
D: NA
J: TRBJ2-2

CDR3: CASSHPGTGAQETQYF
DNA: TGCGCCAGCAGCCACCCCGGGACAGGGGCTCAAGAGACCCAGTACTTC
size: NA
V: TRBV4-1
D: TRBD1
J: TRBJ2-5

CDR3: CASSVRGGEGYTF
DNA: TGTGCCAGCAGCGTACGAGGGGGAGAGGGCTACACCTTC
size: NA
V: TRBV9
D: NA
J: TRBJ1-2

CDR3: CAWGGGNTDTQYF
DNA: TGTGCTTGGGGCGGGGGGAACACAGATACGCAGTATTTT
size: NA
V: TRBV30
D: TRBD2
J: TRBJ2-3

CDR3: CASSVELGLVSPLHF
DNA: TGTGCCAGCAGCGTAGAACTGGGGTTGGTCTCACCCCTCCACTTT
size: NA
V: TRBV9
D: NA
J: TRBJ1-6

CDR3: CATGTSGSSYNEQFF
DNA: TGTGCCACCGGGACTAGCGGAAGCTCCTACAATGAGCAGTTCTTC
size: NA
V: TRBV6-5
D: TRBD2
J: TRBJ2-1

CDR3: CASSLVGTRTYEQYF
DNA: TGTGCCAGCAGCTTAGTTGGGACGCGGACCTACGAGCAGTACTTC
size: once
V: TRBV7-6
D: NA
J: TRBJ2-7

CDR3: CASSQDDGYNQPQHF
DNA: TGCGCCAGCAGCCAGGACGACGGGTACAATCAGCCCCAGCATTTT
size: NA
V: TRBV4-1
D: NA
J: TRBJ1-5

CDR3: CATSSGEPQHF
DNA: TGTGCCACCAGCTCGGGGGAGCCCCAGCATTTT
size: NA
V: TRBV15
D: NA
J: TRBJ1-5

CDR3: CASSPIDRGRAQPQHF
DNA: TGTGCCAGCAGTCCAATCGACAGGGGGCGAGCACAGCCCCAGCATTTT
size: NA
V: TRBV27
D: TRBD1
J: TRBJ1-5

CDR3: CASTPLESGANVLTF
DNA: TGTGCCAGCACCCCCTTGGAGTCTGGGGCCAACGTCCTGACTTTC
size: once
V: TRBV6-1
D: NA
J: TRBJ2-6

CDR3: CAIRSGTNAQYF
DNA: TGTGCCATCAGGTCCGGGACCAATGCGCAGTATTTT
size: NA
V: TRBV10-3
D: NA
J: TRBJ2-3

CDR3: CASSVDSGRETQYF
DNA: TGTGCCAGCAGCGTAGATAGCGGGAGAGAGACCCAGTACTTC
size: NA
V: TRBV9
D: TRBD2
J: TRBJ2-5

CDR3: CASSTPLGLLRETQYF
DNA: TGTGCCAGCAGTACCCCACTGGGACTTCTTCGAGAGACCCAGTACTTC
size: NA
V: TRBV7-8
D: NA
J: TRBJ2-5

CDR3: CATTTGVVSSPLHF
DNA: TGTGCCACCACGACAGGGGTGGTTTCTTCACCCCTCCACTTT
size: once
V: TRBV19
D: TRBD1
J: TRBJ1-6

CDR3: CASSLGLFTEAFF
DNA: TGTGCCAGCAGCTTAGGGCTGTTCACTGAAGCTTTCTTT
size: NA
V: TRBV11-3
D: NA
J: TRBJ1-1

CDR3: CASSFQDYRSYNEQFF
DNA: TGCGCCAGCAGCTTTCAGGACTACCGCTCTTACAATGAGCAGTTCTTC
size: NA
V: TRBV5-1
D: NA
J: TRBJ2-1

CDR3: CASSYREQYF
DNA: TGTGCCAGCAGCTACAGGGAACAGTACTTC
size: once
V: TRBV11-2
D: NA
J: TRBJ2-7

CDR3: CASSLSRYQETQYF
DNA: TGTGCCAGCAGCTTATCCAGATATCAAGAGACCCAGTACTTC
size: NA
V: TRBV7-2
D: NA
J: TRBJ2-5

CDR3: CASSGIGGARSQETQYF
DNA: TGTGCCAGCAGTGGGATCGGGGGGGCGCGGTCCCAAGAGACCCAGTACTTC
size: NA
V: TRBV2
D: TRBD2
J: TRBJ2-5

CDR3: CASSIESGAYNEQFF
DNA: TGTGCCAGTAGTATAGAGAGCGGGGCCTACAATGAGCAGTTCTTC
size: NA
V: TRBV19
D: TRBD2
J: TRBJ2-1

CDR3: CASSFSGQGWKGQYF
DNA: TGTGCCAGCAGCTTTTCGGGACAGGGTTGGAAGGGGCAGTACTTC
size: once
V: TRBV13
D: TRBD1
J: TRBJ2-7

CDR3: CASSEAAATNEKLFF
DNA: TGTGCCAGCAGTGAAGCCGCGGCGACTAATGAAAAACTGTTTTTT
size: NA
V: TRBV6-1
D: NA
J: TRBJ1-4

CDR3: CASSNSQQSEQYF
DNA: TGTGCCAGCAGCAACTCTCAGCAAAGCGAGCAGTACTTC
size: once
V: TRBV6-5
D: NA
J: TRBJ2-7

CDR3: CASSLQGKEYGYTF
DNA: TGTGCCAGCTCCTTACAGGGAAAAGAGTATGGCTACACCTTC
size: NA
V: TRBV18
D: NA
J: TRBJ1-2

CDR3: CASSQGTSGGGRADTQYF
DNA: TGCGCCAGCAGCCAAGGGACTAGCGGGGGGGGCAGGGCCGATACGCAGTATTTT
size: once
V: TRBV4-1
D: TRBD2
J: TRBJ2-3

CDR3: CASSGEGSDEQYF
DNA: TGTGCCAGCAGTGGAGAAGGATCCGACGAGCAGTACTTC
size: NA
V: TRBV2
D: NA
J: TRBJ2-7

CDR3: CASSLTRLDEQFF
DNA: TGTGCCAGCAGCCTGACTCGTTTGGATGAGCAGTTCTTC
size: NA
V: TRBV7-2
D: NA
J: TRBJ2-1

CDR3: CASSSQTSGGLETQYF
DNA: TGTGCCAGCAGCTCCCAGACTAGCGGGGGACTGGAGACCCAGTACTTC
size: NA
V: TRBV5-5
D: TRBD2
J: TRBJ2-5

CDR3: CASSPGGTGELFF
DNA: TGTGCCAGCAGCCCGGGTGGGACCGGGGAGCTGTTTTTT
size: NA
V: TRBV7-2
D: NA
J: TRBJ2-2

CDR3: CASSDPSRDTQYF
DNA: TGTGCCAGCAGTGACCCCAGTAGAGATACGCAGTATTTT
size: NA
V: TRBV25-1
D: NA
J: TRBJ2-3

CDR3: CASSLDAVLSGYTF
DNA: TGTGCCAGCAGCTTAGATGCGGTTTTAAGTGGCTACACCTTC
size: NA
V: TRBV11-2
D: NA
J: TRBJ1-2

CDR3: CASSLGVQYQETQYF
DNA: TGTGCTAGCAGCTTAGGGGTACAATACCAAGAGACCCAGTACTTC
size: once
V: TRBV7-7
D: NA
J: TRBJ2-5

CDR3: CATMPQGNEQFF
DNA: TGTGCCACGATGCCCCAAGGCAATGAGCAGTTCTTC
size: NA
V: TRBV10-3
D: NA
J: TRBJ2-1

CDR3: CASSTGTGPHTQYF
DNA: TGTGCCAGCAGCACCGGGACAGGGCCCCATACGCAGTATTTT
size: NA
V: TRBV9
D: TRBD1
J: TRBJ2-3

CDR3: CASSREGTANEKLFF
DNA: TGCGCCAGCAGCAGGGAGGGGACGGCTAATGAAAAACTGTTTTTT
size: NA
V: TRBV4-1
D: NA
J: TRBJ1-4

CDR3: CASSLDTSAKQFF
DNA: TGTGCCAGCAGCTTAGACACTAGCGCAAAGCAGTTCTTC
size: NA
V: TRBV11-2
D: TRBD2
J: TRBJ2-1

CDR3: CASNGLAGGPGTDTQYF
DNA: TGCGCCAGCAACGGACTAGCGGGGGGGCCCGGCACAGATACGCAGTATTTT
size: NA
V: TRBV5-1
D: TRBD2
J: TRBJ2-3

CDR3: CAISPGTGLIANEKLFF
DNA: TGTGCCATCAGCCCCGGGACAGGGTTAATTGCTAATGAAAAACTGTTTTTT
size: NA
V: TRBV10-3
D: TRBD1
J: TRBJ1-4

CDR3: CASSIFGQVGNSPLHF
DNA: TGTGCCAGCAGCATTTTCGGACAGGTGGGGAATTCACCCCTCCACTTT
size: few
V: TRBV11-2
D: TRBD1
J: TRBJ1-6

CDR3: CASSGTGTGNTIYF
DNA: TGCGCCAGCAGCGGGACAGGGACTGGAAACACCATATATTTT
size: NA
V: TRBV5-1
D: TRBD1
J: TRBJ1-3

CDR3: CASSLVGTFNYGYTF
DNA: TGCGCCAGCAGCTTGGTGGGCACTTTTAACTATGGCTACACCTTC
size: NA
V: TRBV5-1
D: NA
J: TRBJ1-2

CDR3: CAWSFRTGVLLTLREWSSPLHF
DNA: TGTGCCTGGAGTTTCCGGACAGGGGTCTTACTAACTCTCAGGGAGTGGTCTTCACCCCTCCACTTT
size: NA
V: TRBV30
D: TRBD1
J: TRBJ1-6

CDR3: CASSLARGAGTDTQYF
DNA: TGTGCCAGCAGCTTAGCCCGGGGGGCCGGCACAGATACGCAGTATTTT
size: NA
V: TRBV7-9
D: NA
J: TRBJ2-3

CDR3: CASSLDIVTAYEQYF
DNA: TGTGCCAGCAGTTTAGATATCGTAACCGCCTACGAGCAGTACTTC
size: NA
V: TRBV27
D: NA
J: TRBJ2-7

CDR3: CASSQRQGRSPGELFF
DNA: TGTGCCAGCAGTCAGAGGCAGGGAAGGTCTCCCGGGGAGCTGTTTTTT
size: once
V: TRBV6-6
D: NA
J: TRBJ2-2

CDR3: CASSPLPGGTYNEQFF
DNA: TGTGCCAGCTCACCACTTCCGGGGGGTACCTACAATGAGCAGTTCTTC
size: NA
V: TRBV18
D: TRBD2
J: TRBJ2-1

CDR3: CASSATSSGGFTDTQYF
DNA: TGTGCCAGCAGCGCAACGTCTAGCGGGGGGTTCACAGATACGCAGTATTTT
size: NA
V: TRBV9
D: TRBD2
J: TRBJ2-3

CDR3: CSGGDGTNQPQHF
DNA: TGCAGCGGGGGGGACGGAACGAATCAGCCCCAGCATTTT
size: few
V: TRBV29-1
D: NA
J: TRBJ1-5

CDR3: CASSLRGSIGNEQFF
DNA: TGCGCCAGCAGCTTGCGCGGGTCGATAGGGAATGAGCAGTTCTTC
size: NA
V: TRBV5-1
D: NA
J: TRBJ2-1